These 29 T cell receptor beta chains share one sample of origin, sequenced in a study of cytomegalovirus exposure and HLA in healthy donors. PCR involved 60 Vbeta and 13 Jbeta primers. Assay: immunoSEQ multiplex PCR; the TCRdb copy retains only in-frame clones and omits some. The top ten hold roughly 2.5% of the sample, which has 90,000 to 100,000 clones, under 70% seen once. The sample was PBMCs. The receptor source for this set is a man aged 45 to 65 in good health and CMV-seronegative.

This chain uses TRBV19 with TRBJ1-5, with unresolved D. The length of the CDR3 is 15 residues. Germline assignment: CDR1 LNHDA and CDR2 SQIVND (reference sequence). Trimming left V 0 bases short and J 5 bases short, with 11 bases between. CDR3 sequence (DNA): TGTGCCAGTAGTATAGATCATGGCCAGGATCAGCCCCAGCATTTT. Protein: CASSIDHGQDQPQHF.

The chain employs TRBV7-2 and TRBJ2-7; possibly TRBD2 for D (6 bases). Trimming shortened V by 5 bases and J by 4 bases, and 9 bases separated the two germline ends. The CDR3 loop spans 12 amino acids. Germline values: CDR1 SGHTA, CDR2 FQGNSA. In DNA form, the CDR3 reads TGTGCCAGCAGCAATGCGGGGTACGAGCAGTACTTC. Protein: CASSNAGYEQYF.

This clone turned up a few times. This chain connects TRBV6-5 to TRBJ2-2, with D possibly matching TRBD2 (5 bases). This CDR3 contains 15 residues. Trimming took off 6 bases at V and 2 bases at J, with 13 bases between the two ends. The germline V gene has CDR1 MNHEY and CDR2 SVGAGI. CDR3 loop: CASRRGGLNTGELFF. The CDR3 region has the DNA TGTGCCAGCAGGCGCGGAGGTTTAAACACCGGGGAGCTGTTTTTT.

This clone was observed a single time. This sequence joins TRBV11-3 and TRBJ2-2; D is ambiguous. V lost 0 bases and J 7 bases, leaving 6 bases between the germline ends. The CDR3 runs 13 residues. From germline, CDR1 is SGHNT and CDR2 YENEEA. The CDR3 DNA follows: TGTGCCAGCAGCTTAGATCAGCGCGGGGAGCTGTTTTTT. Protein: CASSLDQRGELFF.

This chain connects TRBV15 to TRBJ1-5; 10 nucleotides agree with TRBD1. The length of the CDR3 is 20 residues. Unmatched junction bases numbered 17, after V lost 0 bases and J lost 6 bases. Germline V gene lookup returns CDR1 LNHNV and CDR2 YYDKDF (reference sequence). The CDR3 DNA is TGTGCCACCAGCAGAGACATGACCGGGACAGGGGTTGTGGGGGGTCAGCCCCAGCATTTT. It encodes CATSRDMTGTGVVGGQPQHF.

The chain couples TRBV5-4 to TRBJ1-2, with 7 bases matching TRBD1. The V gene end was trimmed by 3 bases and the J gene end by 8 bases; junction bases not matched to a gene: 13. The germline gives CDR1 SGHNT, CDR2 YYREEE (reference sequence). The CDR3 is 15 amino acids. The DNA for the CDR3 is TGTGCCAGCAGCTCGTTAGACAGGGTGGTTGGCGGCTACACCTTC. This encodes CASSSLDRVVGGYTF.

This chain uses TRBV23-1 with TRBJ2-1; D perhaps matches TRBD1 (5 bases). TRBV23-1 is assigned to the ORF class and has an uncertain function. V lost 0 bases and J lost 0, with 15 bases in between. CDR3 size: 18 residues. The CDR3 DNA sequence: TGCGCCAGCAGTCAATCGAGGCAGGGTATCCCCTCCTACAATGAGCAGTTCTTC. This sequence encodes CASSQSRQGIPSYNEQFF.

This clone was counted a few times. V and J are TRBV4-1 and TRBJ1-1; tentatively, D is TRBD1 (5 bases). V lost 1 base, J lost 7 bases, and 13 bases lay in between. This CDR3 is built from 14 residues. Germline lookup yields CDR1 MGHRA and CDR2 YSYEKL. The CDR3 nucleotides are TGCGCCAGCAGCCAAGTAGAAGGGGTAAGTGAAGCTTTCTTT. It specifies CASSQVEGVSEAFF.

This clone has only one observation. This sequence joins TRBV27 and TRBJ1-2, with 10 bases identical to TRBD1. The CDR3 sequence is 19 residues long. Germline V CDR1 and CDR2: MNHEY, SMNVEV (reference sequence). V shed 5 bases, J shed 0 bases, and the junction held 15 bases outside the gene matches. The CDR3 sequence is CASSPIPGQGRLANYGYTF. CDR3 DNA sequence: TGTGCCAGCAGTCCCATTCCGGGACAGGGGCGTTTGGCTAACTATGGCTACACCTTC.

The chain couples TRBV9 to TRBJ2-7; TRBD2 agrees at 10 bases. Trimming removed 3 bases from V and 2 bases from J; junction bases left unmatched: 14. CDR3 length: 18 amino acids. Germline CDR1 is SGDLS and CDR2 is YYNGEE. CDR3 in DNA: TGTGCCAGCAGCGAAGGTAATATAGCGGGGGGAAGAACCTACGAGCAGTACTTC. Amino acid sequence: CASSEGNIAGGRTYEQYF.

This clone was recorded a few times. V usage is TRBV6-6 and J usage is TRBJ2-7; maybe TRBD2 (6 bases). There are 11 residues in the CDR3. Trimming cost V 6 bases and J 7 bases, with 10 bases left between them. Germline V gives CDR1 MNHNY, CDR2 SVGAGI (reference sequence). The CDR3 loop reads CASRGAGEQYF. For the CDR3, the DNA is TGTGCCAGCAGAGGGGCGGGGGAGCAGTACTTC.

The V and J genes are TRBV27 and TRBJ1-2; the D is unclear. The CDR3 extends over 14 amino acids. Trimming removed 6 bases from V and 0 bases from J, with 11 bases in between. Germline CDR1 reads MNHEY; CDR2 reads SMNVEV (reference sequence). This CDR3 is CASSTFPANYGYTF. As DNA, the CDR3 is TGTGCCAGCAGCACCTTTCCAGCTAACTATGGCTACACCTTC.

The chain has TRBV5-1 and TRBJ2-1; D remains ambiguous. The germline CDR1 and CDR2 sequences are SGHRS and YFSETQ. This CDR3 has 13 residues. Trimming pared 0 bases from V and 5 bases from J, leaving 6 bases between. CDR3 protein: CASSLEADNEQFF. CDR3 coding DNA: TGCGCCAGCAGCTTGGAAGCTGACAATGAGCAGTTCTTC.

The chain uses TRBV5-6 and TRBJ1-5; 7 bases are a match to TRBD1. CDR3 length equals 14 residues. Germline assignment: CDR1 SGHDT and CDR2 YYEEEE. Trimming removed 4 bases from V and 6 bases from J; junction bases left unmatched: 7. CDR3 in amino acids: CASSNRGSRQPQHF. CDR3 bases: TGTGCCAGCAGCAACAGGGGCAGCCGTCAGCCCCAGCATTTT.

The chain links TRBV6-4 to TRBJ2-2, with no clear D. Trimming took 5 bases from V and 0 from J, leaving 4 bases between them. The CDR3 is made up of 13 amino acids. Germline CDR1 reads MRHNA; CDR2 reads SNTAGT. Here the CDR3 DNA reads TGTGCCAGCAGTCTAACGAACACCGGGGAGCTGTTTTTT. Translated, it gives CASSLTNTGELFF.

A note on this clone: Germline is not matched at one junction end, which may reflect a read error. The chain employs TRBV27 and TRBJ2-1; D is unclear. This CDR3 region has 12 residues. Looked up from germline, CDR1 is MNHEY and CDR2 is SMNVEV (reference sequence). The CDR3 bases are TGTGCCAGCAGTCTATCCTACAATGAGCAGTTCTTC. Protein sequence: CASSLSYNEQFF.

The genes are TRBV9 and TRBJ2-7, with TRBD2 matching over 9 bases. Per the germline V gene, CDR1 is SGDLS and CDR2 is YYNGEE. The CDR3 has 16 residues. J lost 2 bases, V lost 0 bases, and 6 bases had no gene match. The CDR3 nucleotides are TGTGCCAGCAGCGTAGGGCAGCGGGAGGAGACCTACGAGCAGTACTTC. Protein sequence: CASSVGQREETYEQYF.

The table lists this clone with a few counts. CDR3 residues: CAWLGTSGQTQYF. DNA for the CDR3: TGTGCCTGGCTGGGGACTAGTGGGCAGACCCAGTACTTC. The chain is built from TRBV30 and TRBJ2-5, with 8 bases fitting TRBD2. CDR1 is GTSNPN, CDR2 SVGIG, per germline (reference sequence). Germline trimming cut 5 bases from V and 6 bases from J; bases unmatched to any gene: 8. The CDR3 has 13 amino acids.

The chain joins TRBV18 to TRBJ2-1; tentative D call: TRBD2 (5 bases). The germline CDR1 and CDR2 sequences are KGHSH and LQKENI. The CDR3 contains 15 residues. The ends were cut back, 2 bases at V and 2 bases at J, with 10 bases in the middle. CDR3 sequence: CASSPRELTYNEQFF. The CDR3 DNA reads as TGTGCCAGCTCACCAAGGGAGCTCACCTACAATGAGCAGTTCTTC.

V usage is TRBV28 and J usage is TRBJ2-1; 7 nucleotides align to TRBD1. The germline CDR1 and CDR2 sequences are MDHEN and SYDVKM. The CDR3 totals 16 residues. Trimming removed 7 bases from V and 5 bases from J; junction bases left unmatched: 14. The CDR3 protein is CASNPIQGPRDNEQFF. The CDR3 coding sequence is TGTGCCAGCAATCCCATACAGGGGCCCAGGGACAATGAGCAGTTCTTC.

The chain uses TRBV5-1 and TRBJ1-6; tentative D call: TRBD1 (5 bases). Germline CDR1 is SGHRS and CDR2 is YFSETQ. The CDR3 has 14 amino acids. V dropped 1 base and J dropped 9 bases, with 11 bases sitting between them. The CDR3 DNA is TGCGCCAGCAGCTTGTCACAGGTTGGTTCACCCCTCCACTTT. This gives the protein CASSLSQVGSPLHF. Using reference TRBV5-1 and TRBJ1-6 for the parts outside the CDR3, the full variable domain is KAGVTQTPRYLIKTRGQQVTLSCSPISGHRSVSWYQQTPGQGLQFLFEYFSETQRNKGNFPGRFSGRQFSNSRSEMNVSTLELGDSALYLCASSLSQVGSPLHFGNGTRLTVT.

The chain links TRBV4-2 to TRBJ1-2, with D hard to call. This CDR3 is built from 16 residues. Trimming took 0 bases from V and 3 from J, leaving 14 bases between them. Germline V lookup: CDR1 LGHNA, CDR2 YNFKEQ. The CDR3 protein is CASSQEWRGLDYGYTF. The CDR3 nucleotides are TGTGCCAGCAGCCAAGAATGGCGGGGATTGGACTATGGCTACACCTTC.

The chain combines TRBV19 with TRBJ2-1, with no clear D. Trimming took 3 bases from V and 6 from J, leaving 6 bases between them. Germline V lookup: CDR1 LNHDA, CDR2 SQIVND (reference sequence). There are 12 residues in the CDR3. The CDR3 region is CASSILRNEQFF. The CDR3 nucleotides read TGTGCCAGTAGTATCCTCCGCAATGAGCAGTTCTTC.

This clone has more than one count but fewer than ten. The V and J genes are TRBV19 and TRBJ1-1; TRBD1 is a possible D gene (6 bases). Trimming pared 8 bases from V and 3 bases from J, leaving 13 bases between. The CDR3 is made up of 13 amino acids. The germline CDR1 and CDR2 sequences are LNHDA and SQIVND (reference sequence). CDR3: CASAGQFHTEAFF. Here the CDR3 DNA reads TGTGCCAGTGCCGGACAGTTTCACACTGAAGCTTTCTTT.

The V call is TRBV19, the J call TRBJ2-2; 8 bases align to TRBD2. The germline V gene has CDR1 LNHDA and CDR2 SQIVND (reference sequence). Unmatched junction bases numbered 8, after V lost 9 bases and J lost 5 bases. The CDR3 sequence is 14 residues long. CDR3 residues: CASKSGSETGELFF. DNA of the CDR3: TGTGCCAGCAAGAGCGGGAGCGAGACCGGGGAGCTGTTTTTT.

The J gene is TRBJ2-3, the V gene TRBV30, with D tentatively TRBD1 (5 bases). Trimming removed 4 bases at V and 2 bases at J, with 10 bases between. The CDR3 extends over 13 amino acids. Germline V CDR1 and CDR2: GTSNPN, SVGIG (reference sequence). CDR3 in amino acids: CAWMQGYTDTQYF. The CDR3 DNA sequence: TGTGCCTGGATGCAGGGCTACACAGATACGCAGTATTTT.

The chain recombines TRBV4-1 with TRBJ2-7; 9 bases are a match to TRBD2. The CDR3 is made up of 15 amino acids. Germline values: CDR1 MGHRA, CDR2 YSYEKL. V lost 4 bases to trimming and J lost 5 bases; unmatched junction nucleotides: 9. The CDR3 sequence is CASSRGGAGSNEQYF. CDR3 nucleotide sequence: TGCGCCAGCAGCCGCGGGGGGGCCGGTAGCAACGAGCAGTACTTC.

The V call is TRBV10-1, the J call TRBJ1-6; 10 positions match TRBD1. The trim removed 5 bases at V and 8 bases at J, leaving 3 bases unmatched. In germline, CDR1 is WNHNN, CDR2 SYGVQD (reference sequence). The CDR3 is 14 residues long. CDR3 sequence (DNA): TGCGCCAGCAGTTCCGGGACAGGGGATTCACCCCTCCACTTT. Residues: CASSSGTGDSPLHF.

The rearrangement uses TRBV19 and TRBJ1-5, with 8 nucleotides matching TRBD1. The V gene's germline CDR1 is LNHDA and CDR2 SQIVND (reference sequence). The CDR3 is 15 residues long. J gave up 2 bases and V 7 bases, and 7 bases lay outside the gene matches. For the CDR3, the DNA is TGTGCCAGTACAGGGCAGGGGGCTGGCAATCAGCCCCAGCATTTT. This gives the protein CASTGQGAGNQPQHF.